One and the same sample provided the 30 T cell receptor beta chains below, sequenced in a study of shared clonotypes between healthy human individuals. Libraries were prepared by immunoSEQ multiplex PCR; TCRdb keeps only in-frame clonotypes and omits some of them. The sample lists 2 million to 2.5 million clones; 85% to 95% were seen once. The sample taken for sequencing was naive CD4+ T cells from PBMCs. As to subset: CD45RA+ positively selected. The receptors were sampled from a man aged 18 to 35 in good health. Some clones in this sample may be carry-over from other donors' samples.

The rearrangement links TRBV2 to TRBJ2-1; D is uncertain. From germline, CDR1 is SNHLY and CDR2 FYNNEI. With 0 bases removed from V and 2 bases from J, the gap between germline ends came to 8 bases. This CDR3 is 15 amino acids long. CDR3 sequence reads: CASSEALPTYNEQFF. CDR3 in DNA: TGTGCCAGCAGTGAAGCGCTTCCGACCTACAATGAGCAGTTCTTC.

This clone was recorded only once. Other DNA sequences in this specimen translate into the identical CDR3. The chain uses TRBV15 and TRBJ2-7; TRBD2 agrees at 7 bases. The germline V gene has CDR1 LNHNV and CDR2 YYDKDF (reference sequence). After removal of 5 bases from V and 0 bases from J, the junction contained 4 bases not matched to a gene. The CDR3 is 14 amino acids. The CDR3 bases are TGTGCCACCAGCCTCGGGGGGAGCTCCTACGAGCAGTACTTC. Protein: CATSLGGSSYEQYF.

As to this clone: Other DNA variants within this sample encode the same CDR3. The chain employs TRBV5-1 and TRBJ1-1; TRBD1 is a possible D gene (5 bases). Germline V gives CDR1 SGHRS, CDR2 YFSETQ. Trimming took off 4 bases at V and 2 bases at J, with 9 bases between the two ends. CDR3 length: 13 amino acids. DNA of the CDR3: TGCGCCAGCAGCCCAGGACAAAACACTGAAGCTTTCTTT. It is translated as CASSPGQNTEAFF.

This sequence joins TRBV5-4 and TRBJ1-2; 9 nucleotides agree with TRBD1. In germline, CDR1 is SGHNT, CDR2 YYREEE (reference sequence). Trimming took 5 bases from V and 8 from J; bases not matched to a gene: 13. The CDR3 sequence is 15 residues long. CDR3 protein: CASRLDRGSFQGYTF. The DNA of the CDR3 is TGTGCCAGCAGGCTGGACAGGGGTTCTTTTCAAGGCTACACCTTC.

The rearrangement links TRBV28 to TRBJ1-5, with 8 nucleotides matching TRBD1. The CDR3 is 17 amino acids. The V gene's germline CDR1 is MDHEN and CDR2 SYDVKM. Unmatched junction bases numbered 11, after V lost 7 bases and J lost 0 bases. CDR3 sequence: CASTLTGAPYSNQPQHF. CDR3 sequence (DNA): TGTGCCAGCACCCTGACAGGGGCCCCCTATAGCAATCAGCCCCAGCATTTT.

About this clone itself: The same CDR3 arises from other DNA sequences in this sample as well. The chain couples TRBV7-3 to TRBJ2-2, with D perhaps matching TRBD2 (5 bases). The CDR3 sequence is 14 residues long. Deletions cut 5 bases from V and 1 base from J, with 8 bases between. Germline V gene lookup returns CDR1 SGHTA and CDR2 FQGTGA. The CDR3 loop reads CASSTGRNTGELFF. The CDR3, as DNA: TGTGCCAGCAGCACGGGGAGGAACACCGGGGAGCTGTTTTTT.

This clone was found once. The chain has TRBV28 and TRBJ1-3; 7 positions agree with TRBD1. V was pared by 3 bases and J by 5 bases, with 7 bases of the junction left unmatched. Per germline, CDR1 MDHEN and CDR2 SYDVKM. The CDR3 totals 15 residues. Here the CDR3 DNA reads TGTGCCAGCAGTTTGGCAGGGGGTAGTAGAAACACCATATATTTT. Translating gives CASSLAGGSRNTIYF.

This chain joins TRBV28 and TRBJ1-4; maybe TRBD1 (6 bases). CDR3 length: 15 residues. Germline V gene lookup returns CDR1 MDHEN and CDR2 SYDVKM. Trimming took off 6 bases at V and 8 bases at J, with 19 bases between the two ends. The CDR3 DNA follows: TGTGCCAGCAGACTCCCGGGACAAGGCGGGGAAAAACTGTTTTTT. This sequence encodes CASRLPGQGGEKLFF.

This clone was detected only once. The chain employs TRBV28 and TRBJ1-2, with 9 bases that match TRBD1. This CDR3 region has 18 residues. J gave up 2 bases and V 3 bases, and 13 bases lay outside the gene matches. Germline V lookup: CDR1 MDHEN, CDR2 SYDVKM. CDR3 DNA sequence: TGTGCCAGCAGTTTCGGGTCGAGCCGGGACAGGGTAAACTATGGCTACACCTTC. Encoded protein: CASSFGSSRDRVNYGYTF.

On this clone itself: The sample holds other DNA sequences that translate to the same CDR3. The CDR3 coding sequence is TGTGCCAGCAGTGAACAAGGGGGGGGAAACACCATATATTTT. Translation: CASSEQGGGNTIYF. The genes are TRBV2 and TRBJ1-3, with a weak D call TRBD1 (6 bases). The CDR3 contains 14 residues. V was cut by 2 bases and J by 4 bases, with 9 bases left in between. Germline V gives CDR1 SNHLY, CDR2 FYNNEI.

The chain joins TRBV6-5 to TRBJ2-5; D is possibly TRBD2 (6 bases). V lost 7 bases and J lost 2, with 11 bases in between. Germline V gene sequence: CDR1 MNHEY, CDR2 SVGAGI. The CDR3 extends over 13 amino acids. In DNA form, the CDR3 reads TGTGCCAGCACCCAGGGACTGCAAGAGACCCAGTACTTC. This sequence encodes CASTQGLQETQYF.

The chain combines TRBV2 with TRBJ2-7, with a possible D match to TRBD1 (6 bases). The CDR3 has 12 amino acids. CDR1 and CDR2 (germline): SNHLY, FYNNEI. The V end was cut by 10 bases, the J end by 0 bases, with 10 bases between. The CDR3 here is CATDRSSYEQYF. The DNA for the CDR3 is TGTGCCACTGACAGGAGCTCCTACGAGCAGTACTTC.

The CDR3 nucleotides read TGTGCCAGCCTACAGGGTATAGCCTACGAGCAGTACTTC. As protein: CASLQGIAYEQYF. The chain carries TRBV7-8 and TRBJ2-7; tentatively, D is TRBD1 (6 bases). CDR3 length equals 13 residues. Germline V gene lookup returns CDR1 SGHVS and CDR2 FQNEAQ. Trimming took 8 bases from V and 2 from J, leaving 13 bases between them.

CDR3 nucleotides: TGTGCCAGCTCACCCGGGACAGACCTTGAAAAACTGTTTTTT. Translation: CASSPGTDLEKLFF. This sequence joins TRBV18 and TRBJ1-4; TRBD1 matches 7 bases. Germline CDR1 KGHSH, CDR2 LQKENI. The V and J ends lost 3 bases and 7 bases, in that order; junction bases with no gene match: 5. The CDR3 is made up of 14 amino acids.

In nucleotides, the CDR3 is TGTGCCAGCAGTTCGACAGACAGCTTCTCCTACGAGCAGTACTTC. This gives the protein CASSSTDSFSYEQYF. The chain recombines TRBV28 with TRBJ2-7; possibly TRBD1 for D (5 bases). V lost 4 bases and J lost 0, with 13 bases in between. The CDR3 is made up of 15 amino acids. In germline, CDR1 is MDHEN, CDR2 SYDVKM.

The chain carries TRBV2 and TRBJ2-2, with D perhaps matching TRBD1 (6 bases). Germline values: CDR1 SNHLY, CDR2 FYNNEI. There are 16 residues in the CDR3. V was cut by 8 bases and J by 4 bases, with 20 bases left in between. CDR3 sequence (DNA): TGTGCCAGCCACCTGACAGGCCTAGTTAGCACCGGGGAGCTGTTTTTT. Its protein product is CASHLTGLVSTGELFF. The whole variable domain, remainder taken from reference TRBV2 and TRBJ2-2, is EPEVTQTPSHQVTQMGQEVILRCVPISNHLYFYWYRQILGQKVEFLVSFYNNEISEKSEIFDDQFSVERPDGSNFTLKIRSTKLEDSAMYFCASHLTGLVSTGELFFGEGSRLTVL.

With respect to this clone: Mismatch with germline at one junction end may stem from a read error. Other DNA sequences in this sample translate to the same CDR3. V gene TRBV7-8 combines with J gene TRBJ1-1, with D uncertain. This CDR3 contains 13 residues. In germline, CDR1 is SGHVS, CDR2 FQNEAQ. CDR3 DNA: TGTGCCAGCAGTGGGGATTTGAACACTGAGGCTTTCTTT. Translation gives CASSGDLNTEAFF.

CDR3 in amino acids: CASSSAGTFGNTIYF. For the CDR3, the DNA is TGTGCCAGCAGCTCAGCCGGGACGTTTGGAAACACCATATATTTT. The chain links TRBV7-9 to TRBJ1-3, with D perhaps matching TRBD1 (5 bases). CDR3 length equals 15 residues. Germline V gene sequence: CDR1 SEHNR, CDR2 FQNEAQ (reference sequence). The V gene lost 4 bases and the J gene lost 3 bases, with 13 bases spanning the gap.

This clone showed up just a few times. In the same sample, other DNA sequences code for this CDR3. V gene TRBV15 combines with J gene TRBJ1-2; D gene uncertain. Germline lookup yields CDR1 LNHNV and CDR2 YYDKDF (reference sequence). The V end lost 1 base, the J end lost 2 bases, and 5 bases lay between the germline ends. This CDR3 region has 13 residues. CDR3 DNA sequence: TGTGCCACCAGCAGAGTGGGGAACTATGGCTACACCTTC. Protein product: CATSRVGNYGYTF. Variable domain in full (rest from reference TRBV15 and TRBJ1-2): DAMVIQNPRYQVTQFGKPVTLSCSQTLNHNVMYWYQQKSSQAPKLLFHYYDKDFNNEADTPDNFQSRRPNTSFCFLDIRSPGLGDTAMYLCATSRVGNYGYTFGSGTRLTVV.

The V gene is TRBV27, the J gene TRBJ2-7; tentatively, D is TRBD2 (6 bases). Germline values: CDR1 MNHEY, CDR2 SMNVEV (reference sequence). Trimming shortened V by 0 bases and J by 0 bases, and 15 bases separated the two germline ends. This CDR3 is 17 amino acids long. CDR3 bases: TGTGCCAGCAGTTTATCCCCTATGGGGCGGGGCTCCTACGAGCAGTACTTC. Translating gives CASSLSPMGRGSYEQYF.

The rearrangement uses TRBV28 and TRBJ1-4, with D tentatively TRBD1 (6 bases). CDR1 and CDR2 from the germline V gene are MDHEN and SYDVKM. The CDR3 has 13 amino acids. V shed 6 bases and J shed 8 bases, with 13 bases lying between them. CDR3 in amino acids: CASRTGGDEKLFF. CDR3 coding DNA: TGTGCCAGCAGGACAGGCGGGGACGAAAAACTGTTTTTT.

The V gene is TRBV5-1, the J gene TRBJ2-3, with a weak D call TRBD2 (6 bases). Per germline, CDR1 SGHRS and CDR2 YFSETQ. Trimming left V 5 bases short and J 2 bases short, with 12 bases between. The CDR3 length is 14 residues. The CDR3 nucleotides read TGCGCCAGCAGGTTAGCGGATGACACAGATACGCAGTATTTT. Its translation: CASRLADDTDTQYF.

This rearrangement joins TRBV6-4 to TRBJ2-5; unclear D gene. CDR3 length: 13 residues. V lost 1 base, J lost 7 bases, and 10 bases lay in between. From germline, CDR1 is MRHNA and CDR2 SNTAGT. CDR3 sequence: CASSDWAYGTQYF. The CDR3 bases are TGTGCCAGCAGTGACTGGGCATATGGGACCCAGTACTTC.

The V gene is TRBV7-3, the J gene TRBJ2-1; no clear D gene. The CDR3 consists of 15 residues. Germline V gene lookup returns CDR1 SGHTA and CDR2 FQGTGA. V lost 5 bases and J 0 bases, leaving 11 bases between the germline ends. CDR3 nucleotides: TGTGCCAGCAGCCGGGTTTCGGGCTCCTACAATGAGCAGTTCTTC. Its translation is CASSRVSGSYNEQFF.

The rearrangement links TRBV29-1 to TRBJ2-1; D not certain. The CDR3 is made up of 13 amino acids. Between the trimmed V and J ends, which lost 7 bases and 7 bases, there was a span of 17 bases. CDR1 is SQVTM and CDR2 is ANQGSEA in the germline V gene. The CDR3 here is CSALPTYYNEQFF. The CDR3 DNA sequence: TGCAGCGCCCTTCCTACCTATTATAATGAGCAGTTCTTC.

The V gene is TRBV18, the J gene TRBJ2-3; a possible D gene is TRBD1 (5 bases). Germline V lookup: CDR1 KGHSH, CDR2 LQKENI. Trimming cost V 3 bases and J 5 bases, with 12 bases left between them. The CDR3 loop spans 14 amino acids. CDR3 in DNA: TGTGCCAGCTCACCTCAGGGCCTACGAGATACGCAGTATTTT. This gives the protein CASSPQGLRDTQYF.

The chain joins TRBV27 to TRBJ2-2; D remains ambiguous. Trimming took off 4 bases at V and 4 bases at J, with 16 bases between the two ends. The CDR3 covers 16 residues. Germline lookup yields CDR1 MNHEY and CDR2 SMNVEV (reference sequence). In nucleotides, the CDR3 is TGTGCCAGCAGTTCCGGGCTGACGCCGGGCACCGGGGAGCTGTTTTTT. Translation: CASSSGLTPGTGELFF.

The chain couples TRBV28 to TRBJ1-2, with TRBD1 as a possible D gene (5 bases). Trimming removed 5 bases from V and 6 bases from J, with 19 bases in between. CDR3 length: 15 residues. Germline V lookup: CDR1 MDHEN, CDR2 SYDVKM. The CDR3 reads CASSPSTAGVNGYTF. The CDR3 nucleotides are TGTGCCAGCAGTCCCTCGACAGCCGGGGTTAATGGCTACACCTTC.

This sequence joins TRBV29-1 and TRBJ2-5, with TRBD1 identical over 9 bases. The CDR3 is 13 residues long. Germline trimming cut 7 bases from V and 5 bases from J; bases unmatched to any gene: 8. In germline, CDR1 is SQVTM, CDR2 ANQGSEA. The chain's CDR3 is CSASGQGGETQYF. The CDR3 region has the DNA TGCAGCGCTTCGGGACAGGGCGGCGAGACCCAGTACTTC.

V is TRBV4-3 and J is TRBJ1-2, with unresolved D. The germline gives CDR1 LGHNA, CDR2 YSLEER. The V end lost 4 bases, the J end lost 3 bases, and 21 bases lay between the germline ends. The CDR3 covers 17 residues. The chain's CDR3 is CASSPNREGLVYYGYTF. CDR3 nucleotides: TGCGCCAGCAGCCCGAATCGGGAAGGCCTAGTGTACTATGGCTACACCTTC.